This passage covers 22 T cell receptor beta chains from one sample sequenced in a study of blood T cell repertoires in COVID-19. Profiling relied on immunoSEQ multiplex PCR, and the TCRdb table lists in-frame clones only, not all of them. The repertoire holds 250,000 to 300,000 clones, with approximately 82% as singletons. The specimen was PBMCs or T cells enriched from blood (not recorded which). The origin of the receptors is a middle-aged man who had been exposed to COVID-19.

The V gene is TRBV25-1, the J gene TRBJ1-2; 7 bases are a match to TRBD1. The CDR3 runs 16 residues. V shed 7 bases and J 7 bases; nucleotides not matched to a gene: 18. Per the germline V gene, CDR1 is MGHDK and CDR2 is SYGVNS. Here the CDR3 DNA reads TGTGCCAGCACCGGGGCCCCAGGAGGGGGCGCGAGTGGCTACACCTTC. This sequence encodes CASTGAPGGGASGYTF.

The genes are TRBV24-1 and TRBJ2-1; D remains ambiguous. Looked up from germline, CDR1 is KGHDR and CDR2 is SFDVKD. There are 13 residues in the CDR3. Trimming left V 12 bases short and J 2 bases short, with 13 bases between. In DNA, the CDR3 is TGTGCCTCCGCCGGGTCCGCCTACAATGAGCAGTTCTTC. Its translation is CASAGSAYNEQFF.

The chain recombines TRBV2 with TRBJ1-1, with D maybe TRBD1 (5 bases). V dropped 7 bases and J dropped 3 bases, with 15 bases sitting between them. Germline assignment: CDR1 SNHLY and CDR2 FYNNEI. This CDR3 has 14 residues. CDR3 sequence: CASMRWQGHTEAFF. CDR3 DNA: TGTGCCAGCATGCGTTGGCAGGGCCACACTGAAGCTTTCTTT.

This chain connects TRBV19 to TRBJ2-3; TRBD1 agrees at 10 bases. Germline lookup yields CDR1 LNHDA and CDR2 SQIVND (reference sequence). The CDR3 loop spans 15 amino acids. The CDR3 sequence: CAASPGTGVSDTQYF. In DNA form, the CDR3 reads TGTGCAGCCTCACCCGGGACAGGGGTTTCAGATACGCAGTATTTT.

This clone showed up just a few times. This chain connects TRBV30 to TRBJ1-1, with 7 bases fitting TRBD1. Germline V CDR1 and CDR2: GTSNPN, SVGIG (reference sequence). V lost 4 bases to trimming and J lost 2 bases; unmatched junction nucleotides: 10. This CDR3 contains 15 residues. This CDR3 reads CAWKPLTGINTEAFF. DNA of the CDR3: TGTGCCTGGAAACCCTTGACAGGGATAAACACTGAAGCTTTCTTT.

The CDR3 region is CASSYRADQPQHF. The DNA of the CDR3 is TGTGCCAGCAGTTACAGGGCAGATCAGCCCCAGCATTTT. The genes are TRBV2 and TRBJ1-5; D is perhaps TRBD1 (6 bases). With 5 bases removed from V and 5 bases from J, the gap between germline ends came to 10 bases. The CDR3 has 13 residues. The V gene's germline CDR1 is SNHLY and CDR2 FYNNEI. The full variable domain, rest sourced from reference TRBV2 and TRBJ1-5, is EPEVTQTPSHQVTQMGQEVILRCVPISNHLYFYWYRQILGQKVEFLVSFYNNEISEKSEIFDDQFSVERPDGSNFTLKIRSTKLEDSAMYFCASSYRADQPQHFGDGTRLSIL.

The chain links TRBV7-6 to TRBJ1-1, with TRBD1 matching over 9 bases. From germline, CDR1 is SGHVS and CDR2 FNYEAQ. V shed 4 bases, J shed 11 bases, and the junction held 8 bases outside the gene matches. CDR3 length: 13 residues. The CDR3 DNA follows: TGTGCCAGCAGCTCCTGGACAGGGGAAAGGGCTTTCTTT. It encodes CASSSWTGERAFF. Complete variable domain (other parts from reference TRBV7-6 and TRBJ1-1): GAGVSQSPRYKVTKRGQDVALRCDPISGHVSLYWYRQALGQGPEFLTYFNYEAQQDKSGLPNDRFSAERPEGSISTLTIQRTEQRDSAMYRCASSSWTGERAFFGQGTRLTVV.

The V gene is TRBV3-1 (or the pseudogene TRBV3-2), the J gene TRBJ2-1; 7 bases agree with TRBD1. Germline V CDR1 and CDR2: LGHDT, YNNKEL (reference sequence). This CDR3 has 11 amino acids. V was pared by 9 bases and J by 9 bases, with 5 bases of the junction left unmatched. The CDR3 here is CASVQGSEQFF. Written as DNA, the CDR3 is TGTGCCAGTGTACAGGGGTCTGAGCAGTTCTTC.

The chain recombines TRBV24-1 with TRBJ2-4, with D perhaps TRBD2 (6 bases). Trimming took off 8 bases at V and 2 bases at J, with 12 bases between the two ends. The CDR3 runs 14 residues. Germline V gene lookup returns CDR1 KGHDR and CDR2 SFDVKD. CDR3 region: CATNPGVTKNIQYF. The CDR3 DNA reads TGTGCCACCAACCCGGGAGTGACCAAAAACATTCAGTACTTC.

The chain uses TRBV12-3 or TRBV12-4 and TRBJ1-5; D unresolved. Trimming took 6 bases from V and 4 from J, leaving 7 bases between them. The CDR3 is 12 amino acids. The CDR3 coding sequence is TGTGCCAGCAGGGCCCTTAATCAGCCCCAGCATTTT. Residues: CASRALNQPQHF.

This clone was seen a few times. The CDR3 is CASSLDRGTSYNEQFF. The CDR3 bases are TGTGCCAGCAGCCTAGATAGGGGGACCTCCTACAATGAGCAGTTCTTC. The chain has TRBV5-4 and TRBJ2-1, with a tentative D call TRBD1 (6 bases). This CDR3 has 16 residues. Germline V gene lookup returns CDR1 SGHNT and CDR2 YYREEE (reference sequence). V lost 4 bases and J lost 0, with 14 bases in between. Filled out from reference TRBV5-4 and TRBJ2-1, the complete variable domain reads ETGVTQSPTHLIKTRGQQVTLRCSSQSGHNTVSWYQQALGQGPQFIFQYYREEENGRGNFPPRFSGLQFPNYSSELNVNALELDDSALYLCASSLDRGTSYNEQFFGPGTRLTVL.

The V call is TRBV4-1, the J call TRBJ1-1; TRBD1 might be the D (5 bases). V shed 1 base and J shed 3 bases, with 21 bases lying between them. CDR1 MGHRA and CDR2 YSYEKL come from the germline V gene. CDR3 size: 18 residues. The CDR3 DNA sequence: TGCGCCAGCAGCCAAGTACGTGGGGCCCGGGGGAGGTACACTGAAGCTTTCTTT. Amino acids: CASSQVRGARGRYTEAFF.

The rearrangement links TRBV30 to TRBJ2-4; the D gene is possibly TRBD2 (6 bases). CDR3 size: 17 residues. Trimming cost V 2 bases and J 0 bases, with 17 bases left between them. Looked up from germline, CDR1 is GTSNPN and CDR2 is SVGIG (reference sequence). CDR3: CAWSRREVFLAKNIQYF. DNA for the CDR3: TGTGCCTGGAGTAGGAGGGAAGTTTTCTTAGCCAAAAACATTCAGTACTTC.

This chain links TRBV5-1 with TRBJ2-2, with D maybe TRBD1 (6 bases). V lost 0 bases to trimming and J lost 4 bases, with 10 bases between them. The CDR3 contains 15 residues. Looked up from germline, CDR1 is SGHRS and CDR2 is YFSETQ. CDR3 nucleotides: TGCGCCAGCAGCTTGGGGCAGGGGATCACCGGGGAGCTGTTTTTT. This translates into CASSLGQGITGELFF.

The chain has TRBV19 and TRBJ2-7, with 10 bases lining up with TRBD1. V was clipped by 8 bases and J by 4 bases; unmatched bases: 8. The CDR3 consists of 14 residues. Germline CDR1 reads LNHDA; CDR2 reads SQIVND (reference sequence). The CDR3, as DNA: TGTGCCAGTGGGGGGGACAGGGGACCATACGAGCAGTACTTC. Translated: CASGGDRGPYEQYF.

The DNA for the CDR3 is TGTGCCAGCAGCTTAGACGGGAGCGGAGCCGGGGAGCTGTTTTTT. Translating gives CASSLDGSGAGELFF. The chain is built from TRBV11-2 and TRBJ2-2, with D maybe TRBD2 (6 bases). The V gene lost 0 bases and the J gene lost 6 bases, with 11 bases spanning the gap. The CDR3 is made up of 15 amino acids. Germline lookup yields CDR1 SGHAT and CDR2 FQNNGV.

The V and J genes are TRBV3-1 (or the pseudogene TRBV3-2) and TRBJ1-2; a possible D gene is TRBD1 (5 bases). Germline V gene lookup returns CDR1 LGHDT and CDR2 YNNKEL (reference sequence). Trimming left V 4 bases short and J 8 bases short, with 14 bases between. This CDR3 spans 13 amino acids. The CDR3 nucleotides are TGTGCCAGCAGCCCGCGGGGACCCGGCGGCTACACCTTC. It yields the protein CASSPRGPGGYTF.

The chain uses TRBV5-1 and TRBJ1-1, with no clear D. This CDR3 contains 16 residues. Germline V gene data show CDR1 as SGHRS and CDR2 as YFSETQ. V lost 4 bases to trimming and J lost 1 base, with 17 bases between them. CDR3 in amino acids: CASSLGSTLKNTEAFF. CDR3 DNA: TGCGCCAGCAGCCTGGGGTCTACCTTAAAGAACACTGAAGCTTTCTTT.

The rearrangement uses TRBV6-5 and TRBJ2-1; maybe TRBD2 (6 bases). CDR1 MNHEY and CDR2 SVGAGI come from the germline V gene. V was clipped by 8 bases and J by 8 bases, with 22 bases between them. The CDR3 is 15 residues long. The CDR3 protein is CASGNRRGPGDEQFF. In DNA, the CDR3 is TGTGCCAGCGGCAACCGGAGAGGTCCGGGGGATGAGCAGTTCTTC.

The chain has TRBV7-6 and TRBJ2-1, with D possibly being TRBD1 (6 bases). Germline V gene sequence: CDR1 SGHVS, CDR2 FNYEAQ. This CDR3 spans 16 amino acids. V was clipped by 1 base and J by 8 bases, with 18 bases between them. DNA for the CDR3: TGTGCCAGCAGCTTAGTGGGGGCGGCAGCGAAGGATGAGCAGTTCTTC. Translating gives CASSLVGAAAKDEQFF.

This chain joins TRBV7-6 and TRBJ1-1, with 7 bases matching TRBD1. The trim removed 3 bases at V and 1 base at J, leaving 11 bases unmatched. The length of the CDR3 is 17 residues. Germline-derived CDR1 and CDR2 are SGHVS and FNYEAQ. CDR3 amino acids: CASSFSATGAQNTEAFF. Here the CDR3 DNA reads TGTGCCAGCAGCTTTAGCGCTACAGGGGCCCAGAACACTGAAGCTTTCTTT.

Regarding this clone: The junction departs from the called germline gene at one end, perhaps through a read error. The chain has TRBV6-5 and TRBJ2-5; possibly TRBD2 for D (6 bases). The CDR3 is 15 amino acids. From germline, CDR1 is MNHEY and CDR2 SVGAGI. This chain's CDR3 is CASSSTSRGQGTQYF. CDR3 sequence (DNA): TGTGCCAGCAGTTCGACTAGTAGGGGCCAAGGGACCCAGTACTTC.